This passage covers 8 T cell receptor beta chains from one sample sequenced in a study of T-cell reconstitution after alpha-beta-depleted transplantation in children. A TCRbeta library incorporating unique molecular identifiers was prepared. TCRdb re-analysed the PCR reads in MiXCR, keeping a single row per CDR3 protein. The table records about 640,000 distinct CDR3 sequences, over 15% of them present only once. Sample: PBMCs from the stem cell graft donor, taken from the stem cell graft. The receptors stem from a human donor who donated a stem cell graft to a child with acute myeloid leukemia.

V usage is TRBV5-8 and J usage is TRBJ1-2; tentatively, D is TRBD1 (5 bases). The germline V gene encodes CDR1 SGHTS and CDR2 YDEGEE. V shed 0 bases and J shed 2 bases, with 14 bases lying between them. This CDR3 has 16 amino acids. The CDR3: CASSLDDSRRNYGYTF. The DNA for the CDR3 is TGTGCCAGCAGCTTGGATGACAGTAGGAGAAACTATGGCTACACCTTC.

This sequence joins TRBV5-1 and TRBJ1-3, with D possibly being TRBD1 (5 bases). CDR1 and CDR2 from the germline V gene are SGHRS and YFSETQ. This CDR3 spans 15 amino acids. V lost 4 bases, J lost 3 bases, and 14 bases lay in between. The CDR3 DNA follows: TGCGCCAGCAGCCAGACAGCTTCCGATGGAAACACCATATATTTT. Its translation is CASSQTASDGNTIYF.

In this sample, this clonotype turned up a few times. The CDR3 region is CASSFKGDAYNSPLHF. The CDR3 DNA reads as TGTGCCAGCAGTTTTAAAGGGGACGCCTATAATTCACCCCTCCACTTT. The V call is TRBV12-3 or TRBV12-4, the J call TRBJ1-6, with D maybe TRBD1 (5 bases). The germline V and J ends were trimmed by 3 bases and 2 bases, with 11 bases remaining between them. This CDR3 comprises 16 residues.

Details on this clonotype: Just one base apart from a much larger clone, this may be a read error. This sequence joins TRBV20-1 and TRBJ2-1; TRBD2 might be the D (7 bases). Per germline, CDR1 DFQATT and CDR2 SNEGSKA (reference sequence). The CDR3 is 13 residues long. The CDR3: CSGRRGAINEQFF. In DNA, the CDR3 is TGCAGTGGTAGACGGGGGGCGATAAATGAGCAGTTCTTC.

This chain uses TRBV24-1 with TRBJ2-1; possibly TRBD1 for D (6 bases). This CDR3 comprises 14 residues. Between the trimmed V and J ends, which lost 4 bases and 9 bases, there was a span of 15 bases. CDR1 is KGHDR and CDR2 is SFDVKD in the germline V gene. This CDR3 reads CATSELGTTSEQFF. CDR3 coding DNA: TGTGCCACCAGTGAGTTAGGGACAACGAGTGAGCAGTTCTTC.

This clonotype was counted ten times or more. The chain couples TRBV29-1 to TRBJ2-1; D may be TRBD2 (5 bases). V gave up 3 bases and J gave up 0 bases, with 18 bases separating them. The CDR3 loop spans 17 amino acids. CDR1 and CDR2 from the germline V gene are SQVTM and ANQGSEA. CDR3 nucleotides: TGCAGCGTTGATACACCATTCTCGGGGTACTCCTACAATGAGCAGTTCTTC. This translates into CSVDTPFSGYSYNEQFF.

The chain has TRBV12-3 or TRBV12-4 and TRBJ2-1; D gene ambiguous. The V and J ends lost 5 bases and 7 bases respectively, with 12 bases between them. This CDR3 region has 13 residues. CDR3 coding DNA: TGTGCCAGCAGTCCCCGACTGATAAATGAGCAGTTCTTC. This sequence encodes CASSPRLINEQFF.

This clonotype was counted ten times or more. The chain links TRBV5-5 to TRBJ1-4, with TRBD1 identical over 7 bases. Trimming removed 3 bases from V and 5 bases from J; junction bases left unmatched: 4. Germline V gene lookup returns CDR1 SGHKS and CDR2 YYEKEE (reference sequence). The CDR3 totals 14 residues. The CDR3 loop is CASSSGQSNEKLFF. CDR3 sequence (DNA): TGTGCCAGCAGCTCGGGACAGTCCAATGAAAAACTGTTTTTT.